The 15 T cell receptor beta chains listed next were all sequenced from one sample in a study of shared clonotypes between healthy human individuals. Profiled with immunoSEQ multiplex PCR; TCRdb holds only in-frame clones, not every one. This table holds about 2.3 million clones, around 90% found once. Sequenced material: naive CD4+ T cells from PBMCs. Subset noted: CD45RA+ positively selected. These receptors all stem from a man younger than 30 in good health. Some clones in this sample may be carry-over from other donors' samples.

The rearrangement joins TRBV2 to TRBJ2-1, with 14 nucleotides matching TRBD2. The CDR3 has 14 amino acids. CDR1 and CDR2 (germline): SNHLY, FYNNEI. Unmatched junction bases numbered 4, after V lost 7 bases and J lost 8 bases. The CDR3 DNA sequence: TGTGCCAGCATGGGACTAGCGGGAGCCCATGAGCAGTTCTTC. As protein: CASMGLAGAHEQFF.

The chain couples TRBV6-1 to TRBJ2-7; TRBD1 is a possible D gene (5 bases). Germline CDR1 MNHNS, CDR2 SASEGT. V lost 2 bases, J lost 3 bases, and 17 bases lay in between. The CDR3 is 16 residues long. CDR3 in amino acids: CASSELGQGGYYEQYF. In DNA form, the CDR3 reads TGTGCCAGCAGTGAATTGGGTCAGGGCGGCTACTACGAGCAGTACTTC.

This clone came up a few times. CDR3 sequence reads: CAWISGQGESEAFF. In nucleotides, the CDR3 is TGTGCCTGGATCAGCGGACAGGGGGAGTCTGAAGCTTTCTTT. This chain connects TRBV30 to TRBJ1-1; 10 nucleotides align to TRBD1. V was pared by 4 bases and J by 6 bases, with 8 bases of the junction left unmatched. CDR1 and CDR2 (germline): GTSNPN, SVGIG (reference sequence). The CDR3 has 14 residues.

This chain connects TRBV19 to TRBJ1-4; no clear D gene. Trimming removed 2 bases from V and 0 bases from J, with 10 bases in between. Germline loops: CDR1 LNHDA, CDR2 SQIVND (reference sequence). The CDR3 loop spans 16 amino acids. The CDR3 spells CASSIRRVATNEKLFF. Written as DNA, the CDR3 is TGTGCCAGTAGTATAAGGCGCGTTGCAACTAATGAAAAACTGTTTTTT.

In regard to this clone: Other DNA sequences within the sample encode an identical CDR3. This chain joins TRBV9 and TRBJ2-3, with 9 bases lining up with TRBD2. The CDR3 sequence is 15 residues long. Trimming cost V 1 base and J 3 bases; bases outside gene matches: 3. Germline values: CDR1 SGDLS, CDR2 YYNGEE. The CDR3: CASSVRLAGTDTQYF. The CDR3 DNA reads as TGTGCCAGCAGCGTAAGGCTAGCGGGAACAGATACGCAGTATTTT.

The chain recombines TRBV30 with TRBJ2-7, with 7 bases fitting TRBD1. V lost 2 bases, J lost 3 bases, and 7 bases stayed unmatched. Germline lookup yields CDR1 GTSNPN and CDR2 SVGIG (reference sequence). This CDR3 has 14 amino acids. The CDR3 sequence is CAWSPRTGYYEQYF. The CDR3 DNA is TGTGCCTGGAGTCCGAGGACAGGATACTACGAGCAGTACTTC.

This sequence joins TRBV6-6 and TRBJ1-2; no clear D. Trimming took off 6 bases at V and 4 bases at J, with 9 bases between the two ends. CDR3 length: 12 residues. Looked up from germline, CDR1 is MNHNY and CDR2 is SVGAGI (reference sequence). CDR3 coding DNA: TGTGCCAGCAGGGACCGCGGCTATGGCTACACCTTC. Translating it yields CASRDRGYGYTF.

This chain connects TRBV7-3 to TRBJ2-3; TRBD1 aligns across 8 bases. CDR1 is SGHTA, CDR2 FQGTGA, per germline. This CDR3 contains 15 residues. V dropped 4 bases and J dropped 0; count of bases not matched to a gene: 3. The CDR3: CASSYRGTSTDTQYF. CDR3 DNA sequence: TGTGCCAGCAGCTACAGGGGGACTAGCACAGATACGCAGTATTTT.

CDR3 residues: CASSWGRRSGANVLTF. The CDR3 bases are TGCGCCAGCAGCTGGGGACGTAGATCTGGGGCCAACGTCCTGACTTTC. This sequence joins TRBV5-1 and TRBJ2-6; D assignment may be TRBD1 or TRBD2 (5 bases each). The CDR3 length is 16 residues. CDR1 is SGHRS and CDR2 is YFSETQ in the germline V gene. The V end was cut by 3 bases, the J end by 1 base, with 11 bases between.

This chain links TRBV30 with TRBJ2-1, with D perhaps TRBD2 (5 bases). The CDR3 extends over 14 amino acids. CDR1 is GTSNPN and CDR2 is SVGIG in the germline V gene (reference sequence). V was cut by 4 bases and J by 10 bases, with 20 bases left in between. The CDR3 nucleotides read TGTGCCTGGACCCTAAGAGGAGGACCAATGGAGCAGTTCTTC. Translating it yields CAWTLRGGPMEQFF.

The chain recombines TRBV7-9 with TRBJ2-5, with D possibly matching TRBD1 (6 bases). CDR3 length equals 16 residues. V was clipped by 1 base and J by 5 bases, with 17 bases between them. Germline V lookup: CDR1 SEHNR, CDR2 FQNEAQ (reference sequence). The CDR3 nucleotides read TGTGCCAGCAGCTTAGGCCCACAGGGTGGGGCGGAGACCCAGTACTTC. Protein product: CASSLGPQGGAETQYF.

The chain couples TRBV10-1 to TRBJ1-1; D is perhaps TRBD1 (6 bases). Germline CDR1 is WNHNN and CDR2 is SYGVQD (reference sequence). This CDR3 is built from 13 residues. The V end was cut by 4 bases, the J end by 8 bases, with 14 bases between. Here the CDR3 DNA reads TGCGCCAGCAGTGTGCTAAAGACAGGCGAAGCTTTCTTT. Its protein is CASSVLKTGEAFF.

The rearrangement links TRBV9 to TRBJ1-6, with 7 bases fitting TRBD1. V trimming: 1 base; J trimming: 8 bases; junction bases outside the gene matches: 12. Germline V gene lookup returns CDR1 SGDLS and CDR2 YYNGEE. This CDR3 has 17 amino acids. This CDR3 reads CASSVHPWRTGDSPLHF. The CDR3 coding sequence is TGTGCCAGCAGCGTACACCCTTGGCGGACAGGCGATTCACCCCTCCACTTT.

V is TRBV7-2 and J is TRBJ2-1, with 10 bases aligning to TRBD2. This CDR3 spans 18 amino acids. CDR1 is SGHTA, CDR2 FQGNSA, per germline. Trimming removed 5 bases from V and 5 bases from J; junction bases left unmatched: 15. CDR3 bases: TGTGCCAGCAGCCGAACAGTTCCCGGACTAGCGGACCACAATGAGCAGTTCTTC. Its translation: CASSRTVPGLADHNEQFF.

The chain carries TRBV2 and TRBJ1-1; D not resolved. CDR1 is SNHLY and CDR2 is FYNNEI in the germline V gene. CDR3 length: 13 residues. Trimming cost V 6 bases and J 2 bases, with 10 bases left between them. The CDR3 DNA reads as TGTGCCAGCAGGGGTGCCCTTAACACTGAAGCTTTCTTT. It encodes CASRGALNTEAFF.